This T cell receptor beta chain was recovered during a study of cytomegalovirus exposure and HLA in healthy donors. With respect to this clone: Its antigen is not known.

Study observations and caveats: Immune exposure data for these donors was limited to CMV serostatus.

60 Vbeta and 13 Jbeta primers were used in PCR. The protocol was immunoSEQ multiplex PCR, while the TCRdb copy is restricted to in-frame clones and leaves out a portion. This repertoire shows 100,000 to 150,000 clones, 70% to 80% found once; its top ten account for around a tenth. From germline, CDR1 is SGHNT and CDR2 YYREEE (reference sequence). This CDR3 spans 13 amino acids. V was shortened by 4 bases and J by 8 bases, with 16 bases between the two germline ends. Among the donors, all were healthy bone marrow donors. Specimen: PBMCs. The receptor's source is a woman aged 45-60 years in good health and CMV-seropositive. This chain joins TRBV5-4 and TRBJ2-7, with a tentative D call TRBD1 (6 bases). In DNA form, the CDR3 reads TGTGCCAGCAGCGCCGGACAGACATCCAAGCAGTACTTC. It specifies CASSAGQTSKQYF.